The 31 T cell receptor beta chains listed next were all sequenced from one sample in a study of T cells in Graves' hyperthyroidism and ophthalmopathy. Amplification of TCR beta CDR3 regions used RNA as the template. First-round RT-PCR of the TCR CDR3 relied on the HTBI primer set. TCRdb re-called the multiplex PCR reads with MiXCR, one entry per CDR3 protein. The sample yields some 550,000 distinct CDR3 sequences, about 20% seen once. Specimen: blood. All receptors come from a man between 18 and 35 years old with Graves' hyperthyroidism.

This clonotype came up many times. The chain has TRBV12-3 or TRBV12-4 and TRBJ1-1; possible D gene TRBD1, 6 bases. V lost 5 bases, J lost 5 bases, and 15 bases lay in between. The length of the CDR3 is 14 residues. Written as DNA, the CDR3 is TGTGCCAGCAGTCTTCAGGGGTTCGGGACTGAAGCTTTCTTT. Protein sequence: CASSLQGFGTEAFF.

There are many counts of this clonotype. CDR3: CASSVPGQGAGNQPQHF. CDR3 nucleotides: TGTGCCAGCAGTGTGCCGGGACAGGGGGCCGGGAATCAGCCCCAGCATTTT. This chain joins TRBV6-1 and TRBJ1-5; TRBD1 matches 12 bases. Germline V CDR1 and CDR2: MNHNS, SASEGT. V lost 4 bases to trimming and J lost 4 bases; unmatched junction nucleotides: 8. CDR3 size: 17 residues.

In this sample, this clonotype turned up a few times. The V gene is TRBV28, the J gene TRBJ1-6; D is unclear. V dropped 2 bases and J dropped 0 bases, with 5 bases sitting between them. Germline V gene lookup returns CDR1 MDHEN and CDR2 SYDVKM. The CDR3 has 15 residues. CDR3: CASSLVVSYNSPLHF. In DNA, the CDR3 is TGTGCCAGCAGTTTAGTGGTCTCCTATAATTCACCCCTCCACTTT.

This clonotype showed up many times. Here the CDR3 DNA reads TGTGCCAGCAGTATCCCTGGACCCTATGGCTACACCTTC. This translates into CASSIPGPYGYTF. The V and J genes are TRBV6-1 and TRBJ1-2; D gene ambiguous. Germline lookup yields CDR1 MNHNS and CDR2 SASEGT. This CDR3 is built from 13 residues. V shed 5 bases and J shed 4 bases, with 11 bases lying between them.

This clonotype was detected many times. The chain recombines TRBV28 with TRBJ1-1; D is undetermined. Germline CDR1 is MDHEN and CDR2 is SYDVKM. This CDR3 is 12 amino acids long. V lost 7 bases and J 0 bases, leaving 6 bases between the germline ends. The CDR3 DNA is TGTGCCAGCACCTCCGTGAACACTGAAGCTTTCTTT. Translation gives CASTSVNTEAFF.

V is TRBV14 and J is TRBJ2-5, with 8 bases fitting TRBD1. This CDR3 spans 15 amino acids. The J segment lost 0 bases and the V segment lost 6 bases, leaving 6 bases of the junction unmatched. Germline V gene data show CDR1 as SGHDN and CDR2 as FVKESK. The CDR3 region has the DNA TGTGCCAGCAGTCGACAGGGGATTTACCAAGAGACCCAGTACTTC. This sequence encodes CASSRQGIYQETQYF. The full variable domain, in which reference TRBV14 and TRBJ2-5 provide the parts outside the CDR3, is EAGVTQFPSHSVIEKGQTVTLRCDPISGHDNLYWYRRVMGKEIKFLLHFVKESKQDESGMPNNRFLAERTGGTYSTLKVQPAELEDSGVYFCASSRQGIYQETQYFGPGTRLLVL.

This clonotype was counted only a few times. The chain employs TRBV6-2 or TRBV6-3 and TRBJ1-1; D unclear. The CDR3 consists of 15 residues. V was pared by 2 bases and J by 0 bases, with 10 bases between. Germline loops: CDR1 MNHEY, CDR2 SVGEGT. CDR3 coding DNA: TGTGCCAGCAGTTACGGAGTAGATTTGAACACTGAAGCTTTCTTT. This encodes CASSYGVDLNTEAFF.

This clonotype has a count of ten or more. The chain carries TRBV12-3 or TRBV12-4 and TRBJ2-6; 8 nucleotides align to TRBD1. This CDR3 has 19 amino acids. The ends lost 4 bases at V and 1 base at J; junction bases unmatched: 12. CDR3 region: CASSSGTGLFSSGANVLTF. CDR3 coding DNA: TGTGCCAGCAGTTCCGGGACAGGCCTGTTCTCATCTGGGGCCAACGTCCTGACTTTC.

This clonotype was seen ten or more times. This chain uses TRBV6-2 or TRBV6-3 with TRBJ1-1; D remains ambiguous. Germline V gives CDR1 MNHEY, CDR2 SVGEGT. The CDR3 totals 14 residues. The V gene lost 5 bases and the J gene lost 2 bases, with 12 bases spanning the gap. In nucleotides, the CDR3 is TGTGCCAGCAGTGCTACTGGTATAAACACTGAAGCTTTCTTT. It translates to CASSATGINTEAFF.

This clonotype was detected a few times. The J gene is TRBJ2-7, the V gene TRBV9; D perhaps matches TRBD2 (6 bases). Germline V lookup: CDR1 SGDLS, CDR2 YYNGEE. The CDR3 totals 14 residues. Trimming took off 3 bases at V and 7 bases at J, with 17 bases between the two ends. The CDR3 bases are TGTGCCAGCAGCGCCGAGGAGGGCGGCTATGAGCAGTACTTC. Its translation is CASSAEEGGYEQYF.

At least ten counts were recorded for this clonotype. The chain couples TRBV19 to TRBJ1-1; no clear D. CDR1 is LNHDA, CDR2 SQIVND, per germline (reference sequence). The V end lost 2 bases, the J end lost 1 base, and 5 bases lay between the germline ends. CDR3 length equals 13 residues. The CDR3 loop is CASSIKKNTEAFF. The CDR3 coding sequence is TGTGCCAGTAGTATAAAAAAGAACACTGAAGCTTTCTTT.

This clonotype was seen repeatedly, ten times or more. The chain joins TRBV6-1 to TRBJ2-7; no definite D call. V dropped 7 bases and J dropped 8 bases, with 12 bases sitting between them. This CDR3 contains 11 residues. Germline V CDR1 and CDR2: MNHNS, SASEGT. CDR3 in DNA: TGTGCCAGCATGCAAGGTTGGCAGCAGTACTTC. Translated, it gives CASMQGWQQYF.

In its sample, this clonotype was seen many times. V and J are TRBV12-3 or TRBV12-4 and TRBJ2-7; D may match TRBD1 or TRBD2 (5 bases each). The CDR3 spans 13 residues. The ends were cut back, 4 bases at V and 5 bases at J, with 12 bases in the middle. CDR3 coding DNA: TGTGCCAGCAGTTATAACGGGGCCAACGAGCAGTACTTC. Its protein product is CASSYNGANEQYF.

This clonotype was seen repeatedly, ten times or more. J is TRBJ2-1 and V is TRBV12-3 or TRBV12-4; 9 bases line up with TRBD2. This CDR3 spans 16 amino acids. Losses at the gene ends were 5 bases for V and 4 bases for J; bases not matched to a gene: 9. CDR3 amino acids: CASSRGGGVVYNEQFF. The DNA of the CDR3 is TGTGCCAGCAGTCGAGGCGGGGGGGTAGTTTACAATGAGCAGTTCTTC.

The CDR3 DNA sequence: TGTGCCAGCAGCTGGGGACAGGACCCATCCTACGAGCAGTACTTC. Encoded protein: CASSWGQDPSYEQYF. The chain links TRBV7-9 to TRBJ2-7; 8 bases are shared with TRBD1. Trimming removed 4 bases from V and 1 base from J; junction bases left unmatched: 6. Per germline, CDR1 SEHNR and CDR2 FQNEAQ (reference sequence). This CDR3 is 15 amino acids long.

This clonotype was picked up many times. V gene TRBV12-3 or TRBV12-4 combines with J gene TRBJ2-2; D not certain. The CDR3 is 16 residues long. Trimming pared 6 bases from V and 8 bases from J, leaving 22 bases between. In DNA form, the CDR3 reads TGTGCCAGCAGCCCCTACCTCCCCAGCTTATATGGGGAGCTGTTTTTT. Translating gives CASSPYLPSLYGELFF.

Only a few counts were recorded for this clonotype. With a much larger clone just one base away, this may be a read error. The V gene is TRBV3-1, the J gene TRBJ1-2; 7 positions match TRBD1. Trimming took 8 bases from V and 4 from J; bases not matched to a gene: 1. This CDR3 comprises 11 residues. In germline, CDR1 is LGHDT, CDR2 YNNKEL (reference sequence). The CDR3 DNA follows: TGTGCCAGCGGGACAGCCTATGGCTACACCTTC. It yields the protein CASGTAYGYTF.

Here the CDR3 DNA reads TGTGCCAGCAGTTACACACAGGGGGGAAACACCGGGGAGCTGTTTTTT. Protein sequence: CASSYTQGGNTGELFF. The chain uses TRBV6-5 and TRBJ2-2, with 8 bases lining up with TRBD1. Germline V lookup: CDR1 MNHEY, CDR2 SVGAGI. The ends lost 2 bases at V and 2 bases at J; junction bases unmatched: 4. This CDR3 has 16 residues.

This clonotype was seen at least ten times. The gene calls are TRBV6-5 and TRBJ1-3; 8 nucleotides align to TRBD1. The V and J ends lost 0 bases and 4 bases, in that order; junction bases with no gene match: 5. CDR3 length: 16 residues. The germline CDR1 and CDR2 sequences are MNHEY and SVGAGI. CDR3 residues: CASSYSVQGGGNTIYF. CDR3 DNA sequence: TGTGCCAGCAGTTACTCGGTACAGGGGGGAGGAAACACCATATATTTT.

The rearrangement links TRBV20-1 to TRBJ2-7; no firm D call. The ends were cut back, 0 bases at V and 1 base at J, with 10 bases in the middle. Germline V gene lookup returns CDR1 DFQATT and CDR2 SNEGSKA (reference sequence). The CDR3 contains 14 residues. CDR3 DNA: TGCAGTGCTAGAGATAGTGTACTTTCCTACGAGCAGTACTTC. Encoded protein: CSARDSVLSYEQYF.

This clonotype was detected a few times. This chain joins TRBV28 and TRBJ2-7; D remains ambiguous. The germline V gene has CDR1 MDHEN and CDR2 SYDVKM. The CDR3 covers 13 residues. V lost 11 bases and J lost 3, with 17 bases in between. CDR3 residues: CAARSEVNYEQYF. The CDR3 DNA reads TGTGCCGCGAGGAGTGAGGTGAACTACGAGCAGTACTTC.

In its sample, this clonotype was seen many times. The genes are TRBV28 and TRBJ2-5, with a tentative D call TRBD1 (6 bases). This CDR3 has 13 amino acids. V gave up 6 bases and J gave up 4 bases, with 12 bases separating them. Germline CDR1 and CDR2: MDHEN and SYDVKM. The CDR3 loop is CASRPGQPETQYF. CDR3 nucleotides: TGTGCCAGCAGGCCAGGACAGCCAGAGACCCAGTACTTC.

The sample holds many counts of this clonotype. The V gene is TRBV6-5, the J gene TRBJ2-7, with D perhaps TRBD1 (5 bases). This CDR3 region has 13 residues. The V gene lost 6 bases and the J gene lost 5 bases, with 14 bases spanning the gap. Germline assignment: CDR1 MNHEY and CDR2 SVGAGI. Written as DNA, the CDR3 is TGTGCCAGCAGAAAAACAGGTGGCCACGAGCAGTACTTC. Translation: CASRKTGGHEQYF.

In its sample, this clonotype was seen once. In nucleotides, the CDR3 is TGTGCCAGCAGTTACTCTTATATCCGCCGGGGGAATGGCTACACCTTC. Its translation: CASSYSYIRRGNGYTF. The J gene is TRBJ1-2, the V gene TRBV6-5; maybe TRBD1 (5 bases). Trimming took off 0 bases at V and 6 bases at J, with 17 bases between the two ends. This CDR3 is built from 16 residues. The V gene's germline CDR1 is MNHEY and CDR2 SVGAGI.

Many counts were recorded for this clonotype. This chain uses TRBV12-3 or TRBV12-4 with TRBJ2-5; D unresolved. The germline V and J ends were trimmed by 3 bases and 4 bases, with 9 bases remaining between them. This CDR3 has 13 residues. This CDR3 is CASSFAVGETQYF. The DNA of the CDR3 is TGTGCCAGCAGTTTCGCGGTTGGAGAGACCCAGTACTTC.

The chain combines TRBV28 with TRBJ1-2; the D gene is possibly TRBD1 (6 bases). The CDR3 has 13 amino acids. The germline CDR1 and CDR2 sequences are MDHEN and SYDVKM. V lost 4 bases and J lost 11, with 17 bases in between. The CDR3 region has the DNA TGTGCCAGCAGTTACATACAGGGTGGCGGTTACACCTTC. Translating it yields CASSYIQGGGYTF.

The gene calls are TRBV12-3 or TRBV12-4 and TRBJ1-1; TRBD1 is a possible D gene (5 bases). There are 14 residues in the CDR3. V was clipped by 6 bases and J by 4 bases, with 15 bases between them. The CDR3 bases are TGTGCCAGCAGATCGGGACGCCGGGGCACTGAAGCTTTCTTT. It encodes CASRSGRRGTEAFF.

The table lists this clonotype with many counts. The V and J genes are TRBV2 and TRBJ2-7; D is ambiguous. Germline CDR1 reads SNHLY; CDR2 reads FYNNEI. This CDR3 has 12 amino acids. V dropped 7 bases and J dropped 2 bases, with 9 bases sitting between them. CDR3 protein: CASKTDTYEQYF. CDR3 nucleotide sequence: TGTGCCAGCAAGACTGATACCTACGAGCAGTACTTC. The full variable domain, completed using reference TRBV2 and TRBJ2-7, is EPEVTQTPSHQVTQMGQEVILRCVPISNHLYFYWYRQILGQKVEFLVSFYNNEISEKSEIFDDQFSVERPDGSNFTLKIRSTKLEDSAMYFCASKTDTYEQYFGPGTRLTVT.

The sample holds many counts of this clonotype. The V and J genes are TRBV6-5 and TRBJ1-1; tentative D call: TRBD1 (5 bases). CDR1 is MNHEY, CDR2 SVGAGI, per germline. The CDR3 runs to 15 residues. V was cut by 2 bases and J by 1 base, with 11 bases left in between. CDR3 sequence (DNA): TGTGCCAGCAGTTACGCCAGGGTGAGGAACACTGAAGCTTTCTTT. As protein: CASSYARVRNTEAFF.

This clonotype appeared many times. The rearrangement uses TRBV6-5 and TRBJ2-5, with TRBD2 matching 13 bases. The CDR3 sequence is 15 residues long. V shed 5 bases and J 1 base; nucleotides not matched to a gene: 1. Germline CDR1 is MNHEY and CDR2 is SVGAGI. The CDR3 DNA follows: TGTGCCAGCAGTAGACTAGCGGGGGGCCAAGAGACCCAGTACTTC. Translation gives CASSRLAGGQETQYF.

This clonotype has at least ten counts. This chain joins TRBV6-5 and TRBJ1-5, with D unresolved. Trimming removed 6 bases from V and 5 bases from J, with 11 bases in between. CDR1 is MNHEY and CDR2 is SVGAGI in the germline V gene. The CDR3 is 13 amino acids. CDR3 in DNA: TGTGCCAGCAGGGTATCGCGGGATCAGCCCCAGCATTTT. It is translated as CASRVSRDQPQHF.